This TCR beta chain came from a study of vaccination effects on CD4 cells after COVID-19 (dated by TCRdb to between 2022 and 2023). Background for the entire study: Participants received two doses of either the BNT162b2 or the mRNA-1273 mRNA SARS-CoV-2 vaccine. SARS-CoV-2 spike-specific CD4+ TCR repertoires were compared before and after mRNA vaccination in COVID-19 convalescent patients and in infection-naive vaccine recipients. A total of 10 COVID-19 convalescent patients and a handful of SARS-CoV-2-naive healthy vaccine recipients were included in the full study. Cultures from other donors in the study were sequenced with the Oncomine TCR Beta short-read assay on an Illumina iSeq 100.

What the authors observed across the whole study: In healthy vaccine recipients, vaccine-induced clones were almost all SARS-CoV-2 mono-reactive, with only 1 of 255 cross-reactive with common cold coronaviruses. Limitations of the study were the small number of convalescent patients and the absence of early post-infection timepoints. Clones induced by infection and clones induced by vaccination both contracted markedly at late timepoints after vaccination, which fits with T cell responses waning over time.

Notes on this clone: The clone's antigen remains unknown. No per-base quality is available; no much larger clone lies one base away.

To identify antigen-specific CD4+ T cell clonotypes by their expansion, the ViraFEST assay first stimulated PBMC with viral peptide pools and then applied TCR sequencing. After approximately 11 days of culture, CD4+ T cells were isolated with the EasySep CD4+ T cell isolation kit. Healthy vaccine recipients had no prior SARS-CoV-2 infection, confirmed by negative nucleocapsid antibodies before and after vaccination. Some 2.2 million PBMC per well were cultured in IMDM with about 4.8% human AB serum, roughly 11 IU/ml IL-2 and gentamicin, plus 10 ug/ml peptides. Half of the culture medium was replaced with fresh IL-2-containing medium on days 3 and 7. Unless noted otherwise, every peptide stimulation condition was cultured in triplicate wells. Using Ficoll-Paque Plus gradient centrifugation, PBMC were separated from whole blood and then either used fresh or cryopreserved at -140C. The spike proteins of SARS-CoV-2 and of the common cold coronaviruses HCoV-NL63, HCoV-OC43 and HCoV-229E were spanned by overlapping peptide pools. The QIAamp micro DNA kit was used to extract genomic DNA from the cultured CD4+ T cells.

The germline V gene gives CDR1 as SGHRS and CDR2 as YFSETQ. The CDR3 numbers 14 residues from cysteine through phenylalanine. Only CDR3 DNA is held: 42 bases, read in frame from base 1. A distance of 9 bases separates the germline ends of V and J, which lose 2 bases and 0 bases respectively. Preparation of the library involved the immunoSEQ multiplex PCR assay. DNA from the cultured, isolated CD4+ T cells was subjected to TCR beta CDR3 sequencing. Per the source publication's procedure: Non-productive TCR sequences were removed, reads were trimmed to the CDR3 region, and CDR3s of at least 7 amino acids were retained. The MANAFEST web app was used to identify antigen-specific clonotypes by comparing expansion in peptide wells with expansion in reference cultures. To be called positive, a clone needed expansion at FDR<0.05 compared with the reference and with all other wells, an odds ratio greater than 5, and a frequency greater than 0.1% in two replicate wells. Clonotypes significantly expanded in SARS-CoV-2 spike wells and in at least one common cold coronavirus spike condition were defined as cross-reactive. Using the stringdist R package, CDR3 similarity was measured by Levenshtein distance, and unrooted trees were constructed with ape in R 3.6.1. TCRdb holds this immuneACCESS table with in-frame rearrangements only. Some clones are missing; in checked studies, unresolved V genes explain under half, and the rest has no known cause. The DNA gave D and trimming, while V, J and clone size come from that table. This sample lists over 7,500 clones; about four fifths were detected once. The ten biggest clones cover roughly 12% of the sample.

This TCR was recovered from a human donor who received a COVID-19 vaccine. The source material was CD4+ T cells from PBMCs cultured with HCoV-229E spike peptides, sampled before COVID-19 vaccination. The intended sense of this specimen's cell subset or site label: HCoV-229E spike overlapping peptide pool stimulation. The rearrangement joined TRBV5-1 to TRBJ2-7; the D gene is not confidently resolved. The CDR3 reads CASSLESTSYEQYF. Here is the DNA: TGCGCCAGCAGCTTAGAATCTACCTCCTACGAGCAGTACTTC.